This is a list of T cell receptor beta chains from one sample in a study of blood T cell repertoires in COVID-19. TCRdb keeps only in-frame clones here, not all; method: immunoSEQ multiplex PCR. The sample lists 150,000 to 160,000 clones, 80% seen once, with approximately 0.5% in the top ten. Sequencing input: peripheral blood. These receptors were obtained from a man aged 60 to 69 with acute or convalescent COVID-19. Each CDR3 is given with its conserved first and last residue.

v_gene: TRBV12-3/TRBV12-4; j_gene: TRBJ2-5; CDR3aa: CASSPQIQETQYF
v_gene: TRBV10-3; j_gene: TRBJ1-1; CDR3aa: CAISGPVNTEAFF
v_gene: TRBV6-6; j_gene: TRBJ1-5; CDR3aa: CASSGVQSNQPQHF
v_gene: TRBV27; j_gene: TRBJ1-2; CDR3aa: CASSPTGSWGGYTF
v_gene: TRBV5-3; j_gene: TRBJ2-1; CDR3aa: CARSYPGLAEFF
v_gene: TRBV4-1; j_gene: TRBJ2-3; CDR3aa: CASSQVVAGLDTQYF
v_gene: TRBV10-3; j_gene: TRBJ2-1; CDR3aa: CATSRDSDIREQFF
v_gene: TRBV21-1; j_gene: TRBJ2-3; CDR3aa: CASSPRAGTSAADTQYF
v_gene: TRBV7-8; j_gene: TRBJ1-1; CDR3aa: CASSTALLYPRQGMNTEAFF
v_gene: TRBV7-9; j_gene: TRBJ1-4; CDR3aa: CASSLVQATNEKLFF
v_gene: TRBV16; j_gene: TRBJ1-2; CDR3aa: CASSQSSGGTYTF